Listed here are 7 T cell receptor beta chains from one sample, sequenced in a study of neurological immune-mediated disorders. TCRdb reanalysed the 5' RACE reads using MiXCR and keeps one entry per CDR3 protein. The data show tens of thousands of distinct CDR3 sequences, approximately 12% seen once. Time point in this sample: longitudinal time-point 1 (baseline). The sample consisted of PBMCs. Source of these receptors: a male donor with HTLV-1-associated myelopathy (HAM/TSP).

The V call is TRBV7-2, the J call TRBJ2-1; D call uncertain. Trimming pared 4 bases from V and 3 bases from J, leaving 10 bases between. The CDR3 length is 14 residues. The germline V gene encodes CDR1 SGHTA and CDR2 FQGNSA. The CDR3 is CASSSTGFYNEQFF. CDR3 DNA: TGTGCCAGCAGCTCGACGGGCTTCTACAATGAGCAGTTCTTC.

The sample holds many counts of this clonotype. The junction shows a germline mismatch at one end, possibly a read error. The chain employs TRBV5-1 and TRBJ2-7, with TRBD1 matching 9 bases. CDR3 size: 12 residues. Germline-derived CDR1 and CDR2 are SGHRS and YFSETQ. CDR3 protein: CASSLESGQGSF. As DNA, the CDR3 is TGCGCCAGCAGCTTGGAGTCCGGACAGGGGTCCTTC. The full variable domain, in which reference TRBV5-1 and TRBJ2-7 provide the parts outside the CDR3, is KAGVTQTPRYLIKTRGQQVTLSCSPISGHRSVSWYQQTPGQGLQFLFEYFSETQRNKGNFPGRFSGRQFSNSRSEMNVSTLELGDSALYLCASSLESGQGSFGPGTRLTVT.

This clonotype was seen repeatedly, ten times or more. The rearrangement links TRBV20-1 to TRBJ2-7; D possibly corresponds to TRBD1 (6 bases). The germline V gene has CDR1 DFQATT and CDR2 SNEGSKA (reference sequence). V gave up 5 bases and J gave up 7 bases, with 18 bases separating them. This CDR3 is 13 amino acids long. The CDR3 DNA follows: TGCAGTGCTTCACCACAGGGCCCGGGTGAGCAGTACTTC. Its translation is CSASPQGPGEQYF.

At least ten counts were recorded for this clonotype. The J gene is TRBJ2-1, the V gene TRBV5-1, with TRBD1 identical over 10 bases. Germline V gene lookup returns CDR1 SGHRS and CDR2 YFSETQ. The CDR3 totals 16 residues. J lost 7 bases, V lost 0 bases, and 7 bases had no gene match. The CDR3 region is CASSLGPGQGWNEQFF. CDR3 nucleotides: TGCGCCAGCAGCTTGGGTCCGGGACAGGGGTGGAATGAGCAGTTCTTC.

The rearrangement joins TRBV5-1 to TRBJ2-3; D is uncertain. V lost 8 bases, J lost 2 bases, and 21 bases lay in between. The CDR3 length is 16 residues. Germline CDR1 reads SGHRS; CDR2 reads YFSETQ. The CDR3 DNA reads as TGCGCCAGTATATGGTGGGCAGGCGACATCACAGATACGCAGTATTTT. Protein sequence: CASIWWAGDITDTQYF.

This clonotype has a handful of counts. The V and J genes are TRBV29-1 and TRBJ2-7; perhaps TRBD2 as D (6 bases). CDR1 and CDR2 from the germline V gene are SQVTM and ANQGSEA. The CDR3 loop spans 12 amino acids. The V and J ends lost 8 bases and 5 bases respectively, with 16 bases between them. CDR3 protein: CSFLEGIHEQYF. The CDR3 coding sequence is TGCAGCTTTTTGGAGGGGATCCACGAGCAGTACTTC.

This clonotype was seen at least ten times. The chain's CDR3 is CASRLTGGSFEKLFF. CDR3 bases: TGTGCCAGCAGACTGACAGGGGGCTCATTCGAAAAACTGTTTTTT. The chain has TRBV7-2 and TRBJ1-4, with TRBD1 matching over 10 bases. The V and J ends lost 6 bases and 8 bases, in that order; junction bases with no gene match: 9. The CDR3 loop spans 15 amino acids. The germline CDR1 and CDR2 sequences are SGHTA and FQGNSA.